In its sample, the clone carrying this T cell receptor (beta chain) was seen a few times. The data derive from a study of control samples from healthy donors and cancer patients. The repertoire was sequenced with immunoSEQ multiplex PCR; TCRdb's copy has only in-frame clones and lacks some. Of about 98,000 clones in the sample, about four fifths were seen once. There are 17 residues in the CDR3. Germline CDR1 reads MDHEN; CDR2 reads SYDVKM. With 7 bases clipped from V and 0 bases from J, the junction kept 12 bases outside the gene matches. The chain recombines TRBV28 with TRBJ2-1, with 7 bases fitting TRBD2. The receptor was derived from a man aged 60 to 75 in good health. Sequenced material: blood. This CDR3 is CASTPGMGGSSYNEQFF. CDR3 bases: TGTGCCAGCACCCCCGGGATGGGCGGGAGCTCCTACAATGAGCAGTTCTTC.